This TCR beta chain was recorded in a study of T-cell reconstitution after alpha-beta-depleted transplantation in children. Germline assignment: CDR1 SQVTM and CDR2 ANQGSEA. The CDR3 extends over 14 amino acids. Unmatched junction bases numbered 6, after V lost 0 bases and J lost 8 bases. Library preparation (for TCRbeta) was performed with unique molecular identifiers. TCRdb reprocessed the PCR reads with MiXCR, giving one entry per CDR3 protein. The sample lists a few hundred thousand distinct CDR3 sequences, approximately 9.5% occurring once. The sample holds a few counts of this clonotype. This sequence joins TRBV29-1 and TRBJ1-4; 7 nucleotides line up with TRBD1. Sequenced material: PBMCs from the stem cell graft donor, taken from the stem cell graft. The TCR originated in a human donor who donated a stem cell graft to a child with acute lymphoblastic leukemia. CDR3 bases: TGCAGCGTTGAAGATCCAGGGGGAGGAGAAAAACTGTTTTTT. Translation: CSVEDPGGGEKLFF.